This T cell receptor (beta chain) was found in a study of shared clonotypes between healthy human individuals. Study overall: Serving as donors were a couple of women and a few men, whose ages spanned 18 to 49. Per-donor plates numbered three CD4 naive, three CD4 memory, two CD8 naive and one CD8 memory.

Only CD45RO-negative cells positively selected for CCR7 counted as naive CD8 cells, so terminally differentiated effector memory CD45RA+ cells were excluded. Germline CDR1 and CDR2: WSHSY and SAAADI. The V gene end was trimmed by 6 bases and the J gene end by 5 bases; junction bases not matched to a gene: 16. This CDR3 is 18 amino acids long. At deep level, the assay was performed. Using immunoSEQ multiplex PCR, the repertoire was profiled, and TCRdb retains in-frame clones only, with some absent. This sample has roughly 550,000 clones, with 95% to 96% found just once. Sample: naive CD8+ T cells sorted from blood. The receptor was derived from a woman aged 25 to 39 in good health. This sequence joins TRBV10-2 and TRBJ2-2; 9 bases align to TRBD1. CDR3 coding DNA: TGCGCCAGCAGAATCCGGGACAGGGCTAAATCCAGAACCGGGGAGCTGTTTTTT. Amino acid sequence: CASRIRDRAKSRTGELFF.